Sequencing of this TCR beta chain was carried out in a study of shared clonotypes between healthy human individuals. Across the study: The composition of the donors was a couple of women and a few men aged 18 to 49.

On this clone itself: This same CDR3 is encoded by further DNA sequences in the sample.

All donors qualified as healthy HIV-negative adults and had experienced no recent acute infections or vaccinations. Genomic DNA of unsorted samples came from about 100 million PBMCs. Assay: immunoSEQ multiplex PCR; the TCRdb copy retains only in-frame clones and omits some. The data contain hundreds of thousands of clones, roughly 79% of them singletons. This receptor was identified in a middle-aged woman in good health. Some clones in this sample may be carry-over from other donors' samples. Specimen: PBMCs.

The CDR3 here is CASSKDREETQYF. As DNA, the CDR3 is TGTGCCAGCTCAAAGGACAGAGAAGAGACCCAGTACTTC. The rearrangement uses TRBV18 and TRBJ2-5, with D perhaps TRBD1 (6 bases). Germline assignment: CDR1 KGHSH and CDR2 LQKENI. Between the trimmed V and J ends, which lost 5 bases and 3 bases, there was a span of 10 bases. The CDR3 is made up of 13 amino acids.